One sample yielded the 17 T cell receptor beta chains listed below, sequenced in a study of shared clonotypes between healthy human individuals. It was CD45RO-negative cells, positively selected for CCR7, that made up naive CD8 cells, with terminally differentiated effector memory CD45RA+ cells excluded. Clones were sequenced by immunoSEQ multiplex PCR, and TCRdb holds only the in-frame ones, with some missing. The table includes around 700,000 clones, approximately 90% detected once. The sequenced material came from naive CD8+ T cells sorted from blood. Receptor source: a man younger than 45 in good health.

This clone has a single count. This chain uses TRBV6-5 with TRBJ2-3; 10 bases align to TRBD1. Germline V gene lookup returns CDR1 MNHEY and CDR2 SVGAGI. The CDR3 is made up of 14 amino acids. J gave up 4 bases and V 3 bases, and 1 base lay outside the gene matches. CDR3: CASSYGTGADTQYF. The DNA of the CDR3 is TGTGCCAGCAGTTATGGGACAGGGGCAGATACGCAGTATTTT.

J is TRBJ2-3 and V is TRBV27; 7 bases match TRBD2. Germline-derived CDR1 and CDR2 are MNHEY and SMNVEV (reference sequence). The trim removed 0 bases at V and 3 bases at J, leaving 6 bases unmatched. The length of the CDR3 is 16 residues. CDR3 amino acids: CASSLSAGLATDTQYF. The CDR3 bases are TGTGCCAGCAGTTTATCAGCGGGGCTAGCAACAGATACGCAGTATTTT.

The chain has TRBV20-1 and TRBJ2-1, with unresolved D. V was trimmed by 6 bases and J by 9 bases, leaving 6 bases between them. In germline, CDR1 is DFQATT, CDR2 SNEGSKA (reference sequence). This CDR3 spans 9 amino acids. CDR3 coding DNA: TGCAGTGCGATGAGTGAGCAGTTCTTC. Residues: CSAMSEQFF.

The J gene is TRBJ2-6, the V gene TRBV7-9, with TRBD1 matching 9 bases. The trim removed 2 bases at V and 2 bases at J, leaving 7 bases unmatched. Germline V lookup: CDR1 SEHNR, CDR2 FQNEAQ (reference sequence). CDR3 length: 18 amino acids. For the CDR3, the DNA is TGTGCCAGCAGCTTATTTCTGGGACAGGGTCCTGGGGCCAACGTCCTGACTTTC. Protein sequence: CASSLFLGQGPGANVLTF.

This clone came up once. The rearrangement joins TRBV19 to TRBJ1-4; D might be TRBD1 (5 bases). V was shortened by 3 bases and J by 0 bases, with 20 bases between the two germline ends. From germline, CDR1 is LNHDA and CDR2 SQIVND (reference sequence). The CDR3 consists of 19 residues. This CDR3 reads CASSIPQTEPGATNEKLFF. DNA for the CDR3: TGTGCCAGTAGTATCCCGCAGACAGAGCCAGGTGCAACTAATGAAAAACTGTTTTTT.

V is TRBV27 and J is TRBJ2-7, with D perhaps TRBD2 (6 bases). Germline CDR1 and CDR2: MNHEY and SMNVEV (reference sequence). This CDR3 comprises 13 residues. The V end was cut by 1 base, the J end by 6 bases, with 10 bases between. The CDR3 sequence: CASSLFGGFEQYF. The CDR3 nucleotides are TGTGCCAGCAGTTTATTTGGGGGGTTCGAGCAGTACTTC.

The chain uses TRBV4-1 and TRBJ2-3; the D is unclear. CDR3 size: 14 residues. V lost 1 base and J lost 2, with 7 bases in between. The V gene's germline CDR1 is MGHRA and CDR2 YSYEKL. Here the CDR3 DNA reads TGCGCCAGCAGCCAAGTAGGGTACACAGATACGCAGTATTTT. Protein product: CASSQVGYTDTQYF.

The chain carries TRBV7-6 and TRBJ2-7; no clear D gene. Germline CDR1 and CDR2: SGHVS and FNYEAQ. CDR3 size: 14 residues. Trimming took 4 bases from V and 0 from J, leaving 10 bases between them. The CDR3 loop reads CASSSHGFSYEQYF. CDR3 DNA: TGTGCCAGCAGCTCCCACGGGTTCTCCTACGAGCAGTACTTC. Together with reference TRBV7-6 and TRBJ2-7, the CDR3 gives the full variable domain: GAGVSQSPRYKVTKRGQDVALRCDPISGHVSLYWYRQALGQGPEFLTYFNYEAQQDKSGLPNDRFSAERPEGSISTLTIQRTEQRDSAMYRCASSSHGFSYEQYFGPGTRLTVT.

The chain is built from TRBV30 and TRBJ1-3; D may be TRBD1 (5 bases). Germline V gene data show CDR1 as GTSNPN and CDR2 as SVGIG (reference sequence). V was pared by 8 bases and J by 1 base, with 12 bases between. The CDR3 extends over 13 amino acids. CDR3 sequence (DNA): TGTGCCCTGACACAGGTGTCTGGAAACACCATATATTTT. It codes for CALTQVSGNTIYF.

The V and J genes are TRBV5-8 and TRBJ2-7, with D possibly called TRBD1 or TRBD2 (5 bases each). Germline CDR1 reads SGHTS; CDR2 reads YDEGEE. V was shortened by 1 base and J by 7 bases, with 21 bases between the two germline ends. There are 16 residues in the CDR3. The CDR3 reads CASSLKPEGLNKEQYF. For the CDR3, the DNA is TGTGCCAGCAGCTTGAAACCCGAGGGGCTTAACAAGGAGCAGTACTTC. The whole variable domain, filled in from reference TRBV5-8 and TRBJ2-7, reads EAGVTQSPTHLIKTRGQQATLRCSPISGHTSVYWYQQALGLGLQFLLWYDEGEERNRGNFPPRFSGRQFPNYSSELNVNALELEDSALYLCASSLKPEGLNKEQYFGPGTRLTVT.

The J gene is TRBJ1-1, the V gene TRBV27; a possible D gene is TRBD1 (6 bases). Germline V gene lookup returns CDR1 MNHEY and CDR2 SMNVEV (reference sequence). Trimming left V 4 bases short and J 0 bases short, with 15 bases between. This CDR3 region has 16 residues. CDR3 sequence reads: CASSSVGQTMNTEAFF. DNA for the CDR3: TGTGCCAGCAGTTCTGTCGGACAGACTATGAACACTGAAGCTTTCTTT.

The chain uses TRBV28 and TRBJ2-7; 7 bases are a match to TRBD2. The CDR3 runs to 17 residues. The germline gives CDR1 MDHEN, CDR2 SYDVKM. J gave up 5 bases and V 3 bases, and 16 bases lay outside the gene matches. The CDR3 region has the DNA TGTGCCAGCAGTTTGGGTGTTGGCGGGAGCGGTCGGCACGAGCAGTACTTC. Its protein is CASSLGVGGSGRHEQYF.

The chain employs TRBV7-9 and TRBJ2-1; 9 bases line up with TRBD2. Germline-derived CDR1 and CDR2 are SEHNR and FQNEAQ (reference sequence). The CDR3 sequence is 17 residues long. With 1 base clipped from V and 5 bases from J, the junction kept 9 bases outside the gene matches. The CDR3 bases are TGTGCCAGCAGCTTAGGACTAGCGGAAGTTCGAAACAATGAGCAGTTCTTC. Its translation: CASSLGLAEVRNNEQFF.

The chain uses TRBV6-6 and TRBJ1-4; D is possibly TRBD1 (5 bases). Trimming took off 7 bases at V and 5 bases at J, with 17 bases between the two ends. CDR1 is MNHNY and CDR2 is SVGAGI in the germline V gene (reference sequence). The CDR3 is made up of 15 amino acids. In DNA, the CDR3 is TGTGCCAGCAACTACCGCGACAGTAGCAATGAAAAACTGTTTTTT. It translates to CASNYRDSSNEKLFF.

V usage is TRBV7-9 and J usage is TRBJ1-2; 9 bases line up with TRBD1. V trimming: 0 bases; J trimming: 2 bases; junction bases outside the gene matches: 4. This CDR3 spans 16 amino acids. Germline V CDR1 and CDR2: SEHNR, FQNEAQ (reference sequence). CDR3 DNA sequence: TGTGCCAGCAGCTTAGCGTTGACAGGGGGGAACTATGGCTACACCTTC. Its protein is CASSLALTGGNYGYTF.

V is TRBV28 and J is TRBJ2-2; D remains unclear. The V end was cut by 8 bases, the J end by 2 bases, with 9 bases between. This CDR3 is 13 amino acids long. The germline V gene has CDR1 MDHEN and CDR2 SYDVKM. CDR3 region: CASEAGNTGELFF. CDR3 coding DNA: TGTGCCAGCGAAGCCGGAAACACCGGGGAGCTGTTTTTT. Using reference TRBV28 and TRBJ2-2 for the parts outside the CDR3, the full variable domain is DVKVTQSSRYLVKRTGEKVFLECVQDMDHENMFWYRQDPGLGLRLIYFSYDVKMKEKGDIPEGYSVSREKKERFSLILESASTNQTSMYLCASEAGNTGELFFGEGSRLTVL.

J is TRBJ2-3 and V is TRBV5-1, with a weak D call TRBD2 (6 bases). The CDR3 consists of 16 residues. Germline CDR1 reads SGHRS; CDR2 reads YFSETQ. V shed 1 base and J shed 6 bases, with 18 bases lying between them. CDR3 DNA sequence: TGCGCCAGCAGCTTGACACACTACGGAGGGTTCGATACGCAGTATTTT. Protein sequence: CASSLTHYGGFDTQYF.